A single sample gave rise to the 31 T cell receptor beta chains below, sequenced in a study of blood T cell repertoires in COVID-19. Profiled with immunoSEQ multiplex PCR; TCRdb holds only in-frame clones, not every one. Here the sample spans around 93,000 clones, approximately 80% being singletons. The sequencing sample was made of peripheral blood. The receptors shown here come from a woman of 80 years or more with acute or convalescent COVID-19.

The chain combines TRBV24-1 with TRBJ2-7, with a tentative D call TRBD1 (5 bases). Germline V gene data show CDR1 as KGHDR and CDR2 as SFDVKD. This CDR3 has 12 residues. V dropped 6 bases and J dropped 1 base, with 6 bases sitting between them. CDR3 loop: CATSPGSYEQYF. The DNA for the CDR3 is TGTGCCACCAGTCCAGGGTCCTACGAGCAGTACTTC.

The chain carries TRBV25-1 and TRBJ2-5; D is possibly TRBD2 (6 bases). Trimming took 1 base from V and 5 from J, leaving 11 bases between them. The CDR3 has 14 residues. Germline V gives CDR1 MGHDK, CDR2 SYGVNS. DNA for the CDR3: TGTGCCAGCAGTGAATCCCGAGCGGGCGAGACCCAGTACTTC. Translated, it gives CASSESRAGETQYF.

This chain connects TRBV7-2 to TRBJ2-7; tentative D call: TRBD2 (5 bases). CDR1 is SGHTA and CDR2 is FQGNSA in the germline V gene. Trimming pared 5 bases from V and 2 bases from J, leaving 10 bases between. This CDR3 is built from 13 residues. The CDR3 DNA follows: TGTGCCAGCAGCCCGGGGATCACCTACGAGCAGTACTTC. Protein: CASSPGITYEQYF. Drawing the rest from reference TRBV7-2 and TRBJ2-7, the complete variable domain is GAGVSQSPSNKVTEKGKDVELRCDPISGHTALYWYRQSLGQGLEFLIYFQGNSAPDKSGLPSDRFSAERTGGSVSTLTIQRTQQEDSAVYLCASSPGITYEQYFGPGTRLTVT.

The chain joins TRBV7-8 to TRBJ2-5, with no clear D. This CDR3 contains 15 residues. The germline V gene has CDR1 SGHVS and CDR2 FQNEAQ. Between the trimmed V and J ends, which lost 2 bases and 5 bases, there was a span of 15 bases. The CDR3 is CASSLNSRVFETQYF. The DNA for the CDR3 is TGTGCCAGCAGCTTAAACAGCCGAGTTTTTGAGACCCAGTACTTC.

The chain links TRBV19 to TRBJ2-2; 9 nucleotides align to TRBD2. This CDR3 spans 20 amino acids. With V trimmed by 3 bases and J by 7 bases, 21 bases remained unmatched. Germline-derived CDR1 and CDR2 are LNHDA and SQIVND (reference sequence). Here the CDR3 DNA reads TGTGCCAGTAGTATGACGCCCACCGTTCGAGCGCGGGAGGGTGACGGGGAGCTGTTTTTT. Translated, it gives CASSMTPTVRAREGDGELFF.

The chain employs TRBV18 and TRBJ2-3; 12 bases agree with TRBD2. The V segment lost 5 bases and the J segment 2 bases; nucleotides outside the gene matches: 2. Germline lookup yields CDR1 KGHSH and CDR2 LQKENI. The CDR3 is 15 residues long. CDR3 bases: TGTGCCAGCTCAAGACTAGCGGGGGACACAGATACGCAGTATTTT. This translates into CASSRLAGDTDTQYF.

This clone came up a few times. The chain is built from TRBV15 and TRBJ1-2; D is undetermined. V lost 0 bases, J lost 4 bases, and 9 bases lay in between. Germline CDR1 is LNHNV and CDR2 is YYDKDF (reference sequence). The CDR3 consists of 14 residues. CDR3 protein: CATSRDSGSYGYTF. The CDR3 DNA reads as TGTGCCACCAGCAGAGATTCGGGAAGCTATGGCTACACCTTC. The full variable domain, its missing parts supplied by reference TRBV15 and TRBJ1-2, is DAMVIQNPRYQVTQFGKPVTLSCSQTLNHNVMYWYQQKSSQAPKLLFHYYDKDFNNEADTPDNFQSRRPNTSFCFLDIRSPGLGDTAMYLCATSRDSGSYGYTFGSGTRLTVV.

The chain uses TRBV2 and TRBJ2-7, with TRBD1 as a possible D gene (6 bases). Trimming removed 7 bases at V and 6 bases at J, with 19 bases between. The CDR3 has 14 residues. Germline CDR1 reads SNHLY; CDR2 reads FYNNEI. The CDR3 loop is CASTSGQGFTEQYF. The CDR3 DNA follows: TGTGCCAGCACCTCGGGGCAGGGGTTTACCGAGCAGTACTTC.

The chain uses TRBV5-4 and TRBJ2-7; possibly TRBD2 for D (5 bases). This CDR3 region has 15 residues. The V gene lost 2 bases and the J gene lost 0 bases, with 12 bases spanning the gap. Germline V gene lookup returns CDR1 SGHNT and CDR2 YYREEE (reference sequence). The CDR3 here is CASSLKRTSSYEQYF. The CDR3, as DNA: TGTGCCAGCAGCTTAAAGCGGACCAGCTCCTACGAGCAGTACTTC.

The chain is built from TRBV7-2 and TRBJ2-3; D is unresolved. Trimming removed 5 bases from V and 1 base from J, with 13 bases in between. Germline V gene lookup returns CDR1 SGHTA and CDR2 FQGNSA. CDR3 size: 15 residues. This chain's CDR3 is CASSTRFLGTDTQYF. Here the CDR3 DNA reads TGTGCCAGCAGCACAAGATTCTTGGGCACAGATACGCAGTATTTT.

CDR3 bases: TGTGCCAGCAGCCAAGAGGGGCGCGTGAGGTTAACTAATGAAAAACTGTTTTTT. Its protein is CASSQEGRVRLTNEKLFF. The chain uses TRBV4-2 and TRBJ1-4; D might be TRBD1 (5 bases). The V gene lost 0 bases and the J gene lost 1 base, with 15 bases spanning the gap. The CDR3 has 18 amino acids. CDR1 and CDR2 from the germline V gene are LGHNA and YNFKEQ.

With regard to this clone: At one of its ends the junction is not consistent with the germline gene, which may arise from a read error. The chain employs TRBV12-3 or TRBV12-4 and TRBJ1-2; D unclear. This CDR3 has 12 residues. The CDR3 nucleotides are TGTGCCAGCAGTTTCGCCTGGACTTACGAGGTATTC. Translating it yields CASSFAWTYEVF.

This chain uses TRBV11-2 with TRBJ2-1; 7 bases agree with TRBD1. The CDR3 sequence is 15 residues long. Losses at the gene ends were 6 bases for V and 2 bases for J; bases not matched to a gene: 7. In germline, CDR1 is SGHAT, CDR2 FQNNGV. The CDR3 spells CASRPDREPYNEQFF. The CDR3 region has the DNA TGTGCCAGCAGACCAGACAGGGAACCCTACAATGAGCAGTTCTTC.

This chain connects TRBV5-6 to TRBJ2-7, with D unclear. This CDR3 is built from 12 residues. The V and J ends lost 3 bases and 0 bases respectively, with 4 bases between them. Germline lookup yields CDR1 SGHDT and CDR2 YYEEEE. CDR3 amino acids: CASSWSSYEQYF. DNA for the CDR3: TGTGCCAGCAGCTGGAGCTCCTACGAGCAGTACTTC.

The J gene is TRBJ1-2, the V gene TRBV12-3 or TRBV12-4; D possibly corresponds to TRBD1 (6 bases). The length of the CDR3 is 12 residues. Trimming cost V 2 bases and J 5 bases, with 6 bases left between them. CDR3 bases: TGTGCCAGCAGTTTAACAGGGTATGGCTACACCTTC. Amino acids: CASSLTGYGYTF.

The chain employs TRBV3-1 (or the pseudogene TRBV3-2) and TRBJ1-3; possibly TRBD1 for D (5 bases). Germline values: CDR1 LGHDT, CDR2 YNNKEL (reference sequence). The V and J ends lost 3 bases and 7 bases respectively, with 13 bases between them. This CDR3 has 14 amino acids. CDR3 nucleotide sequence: TGTGCCAGCAGCCAGGGGCTCCATGGCAACACCATATATTTT. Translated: CASSQGLHGNTIYF.

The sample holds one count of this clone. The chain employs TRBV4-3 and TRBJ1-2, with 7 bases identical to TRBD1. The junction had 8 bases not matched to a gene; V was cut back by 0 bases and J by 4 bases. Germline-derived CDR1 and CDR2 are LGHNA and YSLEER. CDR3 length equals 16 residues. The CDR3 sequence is CASSQDPGTAVYGYTF. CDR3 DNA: TGCGCCAGCAGCCAAGATCCCGGGACAGCCGTCTATGGCTACACCTTC.

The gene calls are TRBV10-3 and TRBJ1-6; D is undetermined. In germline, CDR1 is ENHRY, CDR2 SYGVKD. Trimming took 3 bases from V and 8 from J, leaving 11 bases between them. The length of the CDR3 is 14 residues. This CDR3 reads CAISEYGSDSPLHF. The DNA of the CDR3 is TGTGCCATCAGTGAATATGGGAGTGATTCACCCCTCCACTTT.

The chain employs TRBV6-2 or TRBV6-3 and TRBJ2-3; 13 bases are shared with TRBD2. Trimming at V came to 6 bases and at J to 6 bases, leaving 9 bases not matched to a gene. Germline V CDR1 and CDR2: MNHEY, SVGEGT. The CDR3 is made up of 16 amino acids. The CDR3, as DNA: TGTGCCAGCAGCCAAGGACTAGCGGGAGTATGGGATACGCAGTATTTT. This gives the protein CASSQGLAGVWDTQYF.

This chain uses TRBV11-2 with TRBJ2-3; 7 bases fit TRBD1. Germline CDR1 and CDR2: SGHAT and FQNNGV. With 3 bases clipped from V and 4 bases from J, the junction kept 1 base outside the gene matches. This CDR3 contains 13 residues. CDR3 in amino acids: CASSLGQSDTQYF. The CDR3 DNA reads TGTGCCAGCAGCTTGGGACAGTCAGATACGCAGTATTTT.

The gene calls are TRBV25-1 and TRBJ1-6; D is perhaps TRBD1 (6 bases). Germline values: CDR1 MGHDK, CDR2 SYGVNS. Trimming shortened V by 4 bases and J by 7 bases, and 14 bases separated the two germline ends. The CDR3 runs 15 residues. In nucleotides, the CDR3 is TGTGCCAGCAGTGCCCGGACAGCCAGAAATTCACCCCTCCACTTT. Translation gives CASSARTARNSPLHF.

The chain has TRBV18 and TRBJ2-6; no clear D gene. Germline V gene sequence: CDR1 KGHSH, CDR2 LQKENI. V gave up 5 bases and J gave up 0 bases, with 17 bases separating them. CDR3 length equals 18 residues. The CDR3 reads CASSSQSLSLSGANVLTF. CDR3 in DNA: TGTGCCAGCTCATCACAATCCCTCTCTCTCTCTGGGGCCAACGTCCTGACTTTC.

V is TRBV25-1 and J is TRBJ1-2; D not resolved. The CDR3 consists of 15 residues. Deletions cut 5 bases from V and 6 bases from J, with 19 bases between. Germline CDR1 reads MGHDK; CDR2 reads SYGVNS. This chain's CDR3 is CASSPRSGSIDGYTF. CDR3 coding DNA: TGTGCCAGCAGTCCCCGGTCGGGGTCGATCGATGGCTACACCTTC.

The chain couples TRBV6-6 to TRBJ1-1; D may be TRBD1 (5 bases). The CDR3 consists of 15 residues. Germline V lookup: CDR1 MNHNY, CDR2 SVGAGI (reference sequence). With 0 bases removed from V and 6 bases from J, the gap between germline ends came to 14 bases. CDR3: CASSYSAGLGAEAFF. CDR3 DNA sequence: TGTGCCAGCAGTTACTCGGCGGGGCTCGGCGCTGAAGCTTTCTTT.

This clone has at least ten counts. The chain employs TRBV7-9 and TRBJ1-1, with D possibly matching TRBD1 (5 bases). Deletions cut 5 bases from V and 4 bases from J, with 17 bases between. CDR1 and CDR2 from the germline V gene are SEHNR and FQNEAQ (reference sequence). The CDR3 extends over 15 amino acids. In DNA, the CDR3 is TGTGCCAGCAGCCGCGCCCCAGGGCTCCCCACTGAAGCTTTCTTT. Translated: CASSRAPGLPTEAFF.

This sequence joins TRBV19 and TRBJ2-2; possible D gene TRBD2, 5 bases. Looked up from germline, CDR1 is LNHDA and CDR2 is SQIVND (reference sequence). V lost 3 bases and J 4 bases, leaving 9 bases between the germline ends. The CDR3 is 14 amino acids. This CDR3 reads CASSIRGPTGELFF. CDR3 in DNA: TGTGCCAGTAGTATCAGAGGGCCCACCGGGGAGCTGTTTTTT.

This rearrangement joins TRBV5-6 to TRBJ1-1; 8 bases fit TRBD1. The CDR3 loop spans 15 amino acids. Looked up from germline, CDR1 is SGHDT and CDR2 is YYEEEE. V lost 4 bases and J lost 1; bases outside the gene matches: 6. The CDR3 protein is CASSLDRGTNTEAFF. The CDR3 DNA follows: TGTGCCAGCAGCCTAGACAGGGGAACGAACACTGAAGCTTTCTTT.

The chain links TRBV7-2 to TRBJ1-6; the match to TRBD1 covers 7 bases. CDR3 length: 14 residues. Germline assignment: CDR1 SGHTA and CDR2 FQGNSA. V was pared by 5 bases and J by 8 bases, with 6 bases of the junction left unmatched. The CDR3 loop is CASSPGTDHSPLHF. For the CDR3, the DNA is TGTGCCAGCAGCCCCGGGACAGACCATTCACCCCTCCACTTT.

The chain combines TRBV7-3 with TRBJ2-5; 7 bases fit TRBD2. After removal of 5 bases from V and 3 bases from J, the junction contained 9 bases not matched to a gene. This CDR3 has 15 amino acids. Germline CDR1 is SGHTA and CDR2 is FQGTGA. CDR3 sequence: CASSPLGLAEETQYF. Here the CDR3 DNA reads TGTGCCAGCAGCCCTCTGGGGCTAGCGGAAGAGACCCAGTACTTC.

The CDR3 is CASSSTSGTYNEQFF. CDR3 nucleotide sequence: TGTGCCAGCAGCTCGACTAGCGGGACCTACAATGAGCAGTTCTTC. V is TRBV7-9 and J is TRBJ2-1; 11 bases agree with TRBD2. The CDR3 consists of 15 residues. Germline loops: CDR1 SEHNR, CDR2 FQNEAQ (reference sequence). After removal of 4 bases from V and 2 bases from J, the junction contained 1 base not matched to a gene.

The CDR3 coding sequence is TGTGCCAGCAGGTACCGGGACAGGGAAAGCAATCAGCCCCAGCATTTT. As protein: CASRYRDRESNQPQHF. V is TRBV28 and J is TRBJ1-5; 9 nucleotides match TRBD1. This CDR3 region has 16 residues. Per germline, CDR1 MDHEN and CDR2 SYDVKM. V shed 6 bases and J 1 base; nucleotides not matched to a gene: 7.